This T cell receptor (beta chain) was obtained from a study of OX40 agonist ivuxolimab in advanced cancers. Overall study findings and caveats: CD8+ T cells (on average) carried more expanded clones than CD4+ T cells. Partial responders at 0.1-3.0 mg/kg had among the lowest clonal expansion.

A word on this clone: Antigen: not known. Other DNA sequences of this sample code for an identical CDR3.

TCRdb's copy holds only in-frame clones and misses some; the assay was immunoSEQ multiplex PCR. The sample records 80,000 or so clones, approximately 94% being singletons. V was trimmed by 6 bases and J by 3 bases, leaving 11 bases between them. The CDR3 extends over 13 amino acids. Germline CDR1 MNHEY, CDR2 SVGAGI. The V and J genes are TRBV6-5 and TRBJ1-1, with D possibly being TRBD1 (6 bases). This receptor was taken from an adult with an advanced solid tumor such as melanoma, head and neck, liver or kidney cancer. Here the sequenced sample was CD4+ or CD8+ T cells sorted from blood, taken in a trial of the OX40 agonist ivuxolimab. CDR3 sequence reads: CASSPGGHTEAFF. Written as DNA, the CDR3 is TGTGCCAGCAGCCCCGGGGGGCACACTGAAGCTTTCTTT.